These 16 T cell receptor beta chains originate from one sample sequenced in a study of response to subunit inactivated influenza vaccine (dated by TCRdb to 2017 to 2018). Libraries were built with RT-PCR. The data were produced on an Illumina HiSeq 2500. Using fastp trimming at Q25 and MiXCR clonotype assembly, TCRdb reanalyzed the public sequencing data and kept in-frame beta chains. A single entry per CDR3 protein holds the most common genes and DNA from its merged rows. This sample is represented by around 580,000 distinct CDR3 sequences; 14% of them were singletons. The top ten hold around 10% of the sample. The material sequenced was PBMCs from blood, taken roughly 12 days after vaccination. Source of these receptors: a man aged 50 to 59 who received an inactivated influenza vaccine. Donor details come from another sample of the same person, matched by shared clones.

The sample holds many counts of this clonotype. This chain connects TRBV4-1 to TRBJ2-7, with 7 bases matching TRBD1. In germline, CDR1 is MGHRA, CDR2 YSYEKL. The CDR3 consists of 15 residues. Unmatched junction bases numbered 10, after V lost 6 bases and J lost 2 bases. CDR3: CASRQTETGTYEQYF. CDR3 in DNA: TGCGCCAGCAGACAAACCGAGACAGGGACCTACGAGCAGTACTTC.

The chain joins TRBV19 to TRBJ2-1, with D uncertain. V lost 1 base and J 5 bases, leaving 9 bases between the germline ends. Germline V gives CDR1 LNHDA, CDR2 SQIVND (reference sequence). This CDR3 spans 14 amino acids. CDR3 residues: CASSIGKRNNEQFF. CDR3 nucleotides: TGTGCCAGTAGTATAGGTAAGAGGAACAATGAGCAGTTCTTC.

This clonotype came up a few times. CDR3 DNA sequence: TGTGCCAGCAGTTTATGGGAACAGTACTATCAGCCCCAGCATTTT. Its protein is CASSLWEQYYQPQHF. The V gene is TRBV28, the J gene TRBJ1-5, with D unclear. With 0 bases removed from V and 5 bases from J, the gap between germline ends came to 11 bases. CDR1 is MDHEN, CDR2 SYDVKM, per germline. The CDR3 spans 15 residues. The whole variable domain, remainder taken from reference TRBV28 and TRBJ1-5, is DVKVTQSSRYLVKRTGEKVFLECVQDMDHENMFWYRQDPGLGLRLIYFSYDVKMKEKGDIPEGYSVSREKKERFSLILESASTNQTSMYLCASSLWEQYYQPQHFGDGTRLSIL.

The sample holds a few counts of this clonotype. J is TRBJ2-1 and V is TRBV3-1; 8 positions match TRBD1. CDR3 length equals 15 residues. The germline V gene has CDR1 LGHDT and CDR2 YNNKEL (reference sequence). V shed 3 bases, J shed 5 bases, and the junction held 6 bases outside the gene matches. In nucleotides, the CDR3 is TGTGCCAGCAGCCAGCCGGGACAGGTAAACAATGAGCAGTTCTTC. Translating it yields CASSQPGQVNNEQFF.

The table lists this clonotype with a few counts. The chain is built from TRBV6-2 or TRBV6-3 and TRBJ2-2, with TRBD2 matching 9 bases. Per germline, CDR1 MNHEY and CDR2 SVGEGT. The CDR3 is 16 residues long. Losses at the gene ends were 3 bases for V and 4 bases for J; bases not matched to a gene: 6. The CDR3 loop reads CASSYYSGSPTGELFF. CDR3 in DNA: TGTGCCAGCAGTTATTATAGCGGGAGTCCCACCGGGGAGCTGTTTTTT.

This clonotype was picked up many times. The chain employs TRBV6-2 or TRBV6-3 and TRBJ2-1; 8 positions match TRBD2. CDR3 length: 17 residues. CDR1 is MNHEY and CDR2 is SVGEGT in the germline V gene. The trim removed 6 bases at V and 4 bases at J, leaving 14 bases unmatched. The CDR3 bases are TGTGCCAGCAGCCGCGGGTGGAGCGGGGGTATTTACAATGAGCAGTTCTTC. Translated: CASSRGWSGGIYNEQFF.

V gene TRBV5-1 combines with J gene TRBJ2-3; 8 bases line up with TRBD2. The CDR3 loop spans 17 amino acids. The germline V gene encodes CDR1 SGHRS and CDR2 YFSETQ. V lost 0 bases to trimming and J lost 3 bases; unmatched junction nucleotides: 9. CDR3 amino acids: CASSLAARSGGTDTQYF. The CDR3 nucleotides are TGCGCCAGCAGCTTGGCCGCCCGAAGCGGGGGTACAGATACGCAGTATTTT.

Only a few counts were recorded for this clonotype. The rearrangement joins TRBV20-1 to TRBJ2-3; 8 nucleotides line up with TRBD1. This CDR3 comprises 15 residues. Germline values: CDR1 DFQATT, CDR2 SNEGSKA (reference sequence). J lost 6 bases, V lost 7 bases, and 15 bases had no gene match. This CDR3 reads CSVPNQDRATDTQYF. In DNA form, the CDR3 reads TGCAGTGTCCCAAACCAGGACAGGGCTACGGATACGCAGTATTTT.

This clonotype was detected only a few times. The chain carries TRBV29-1 and TRBJ2-3, with D tentatively TRBD1 or TRBD2 (5 bases each). Germline V lookup: CDR1 SQVTM, CDR2 ANQGSEA. The V end lost 4 bases, the J end lost 14 bases, and 13 bases lay between the germline ends. The CDR3 loop spans 10 amino acids. The CDR3 sequence: CSVVESGTYF. CDR3 DNA sequence: TGCAGCGTTGTGGAGTCCGGGACGTATTTT.

The chain carries TRBV20-1 and TRBJ2-5; perhaps TRBD2 as D (6 bases). Germline CDR1 DFQATT, CDR2 SNEGSKA (reference sequence). The CDR3 is 13 amino acids. With 5 bases removed from V and 5 bases from J, the gap between germline ends came to 15 bases. The CDR3 DNA reads as TGCAGTGCTCCCTCGGGGGTGAGGGAGACCCAGTACTTC. It translates to CSAPSGVRETQYF.

The rearrangement joins TRBV4-3 to TRBJ2-5; 13 bases are a match to TRBD2. The CDR3 consists of 17 residues. The germline V gene has CDR1 LGHNA and CDR2 YSLEER. V lost 0 bases, J lost 4 bases, and 5 bases stayed unmatched. The CDR3 coding sequence is TGCGCCAGCAGCCAAGATTGGACTAGCGGGAGTTCAGAGACCCAGTACTTC. Translating it yields CASSQDWTSGSSETQYF.

This clonotype was observed a few times. Compared with germline, one end of the junction differs, possibly owing to a read error. The chain carries TRBV7-2 and TRBJ2-3, with 8 bases lining up with TRBD2. Germline V lookup: CDR1 SGHTA, CDR2 FQGNSA. The CDR3 length is 17 residues. DNA for the CDR3: TGTGCCAGCAACTTACCGGGACTAGATGGGCGCACAGATACGCAGTATTTT. Protein: CASNLPGLDGRTDTQYF.

This clonotype came up a few times. The rearrangement uses TRBV20-1 and TRBJ2-1; either TRBD1 or TRBD2 may fit D (5 bases each). V gave up 0 bases and J gave up 1 base, with 10 bases separating them. CDR3 length: 15 residues. Per germline, CDR1 DFQATT and CDR2 SNEGSKA (reference sequence). The CDR3 DNA follows: TGCAGTGCTAGAGATGGGGCGGGTTCCTACAATGAGCAGTTCTTC. Amino acids: CSARDGAGSYNEQFF.

V and J are TRBV12-3 or TRBV12-4 and TRBJ1-5; D is uncertain. V lost 8 bases, J lost 1 base, and 9 bases lay in between. This CDR3 has 13 amino acids. The CDR3 DNA reads as TGTGCCAGCCGATTCGACAGCAATCAGCCCCAGCATTTT. Translated: CASRFDSNQPQHF.

The V gene is TRBV28, the J gene TRBJ2-1; 10 nucleotides align to TRBD2. Germline CDR1 reads MDHEN; CDR2 reads SYDVKM. This CDR3 has 14 amino acids. Trimming took 3 bases from V and 9 from J; bases not matched to a gene: 5. CDR3 DNA sequence: TGTGCCAGCAGTTTCTGGACTAGCGGCTTTGAGCAGTTCTTC. Its translation: CASSFWTSGFEQFF.

This clonotype was counted many times. The chain is built from TRBV12-3 or TRBV12-4 and TRBJ2-2; no clear D gene. Trimming pared 4 bases from V and 1 base from J, leaving 7 bases between. The CDR3 is made up of 14 amino acids. The CDR3, as DNA: TGTGCCAGCAGTTCTCTGATGAACACCGGGGAGCTGTTTTTT. Residues: CASSSLMNTGELFF.